The entry below gives a single TCR beta chain sequence along with its context. Orbital computed tomography, together with clinical symptoms, serum thyroxine, TRAb and thyroid ultrasound, was used for diagnosis. The CDR3 is 16 amino acids. Per germline, CDR1 SGHRS and CDR2 YFSETQ. The sample originates from a study of Graves' ophthalmopathy and Graves' hyperthyroidism. Study context: The stable label applied to hyperthyroidism with no ophthalmopathy within 18 months of follow-up.

CDR3 regions of TCR beta were amplified from RNA transcripts. The authors performed first-round RT-PCR with HTBI primers and then a second-round multiplex PCR. MiXCR was run by TCRdb on the multiplex PCR reads, yielding one entry per CDR3 protein. The table lists about 550,000 distinct CDR3 sequences, roughly 39% of them singletons. The chain is built from TRBV5-1 and TRBJ2-5, with 10 bases aligning to TRBD2. The J call is uncertain, as TRBJ2-1 better fits the DNA end. This clonotype originated in an adult man with Graves' hyperthyroidism. Material for sequencing was peripheral blood or thyroid tissue (not recorded which). This CDR3 is CASCKSPSGSDNEQFF. CDR3 nucleotides: TGCGCCAGTTGCAAGAGCCCTAGCGGGAGTGACAATGAGCAGTTCTTC.